These 9 T cell receptor beta chains share one sample of origin, sequenced in a study of T cell clusters in autoimmune cytopenias. One tube held mixed TRB-A and TRB-B primer pools for touch-down PCR. TCRdb reworked the multiplex PCR reads into one entry per CDR3 protein, no DNA. The repertoire table contains around 2,000 distinct CDR3 sequences. Each sample's input was roughly 270 ng genomic DNA, some 38,000 genome equivalents. Sequences were obtained from peripheral blood. These receptors were taken from a human donor with an autoimmune cytopenia or autoimmune hepatitis (not recorded which).

The chain links TRBV2 to TRBJ2-3; the D gene TCRdb calls, TRBD1, cannot be checked with no DNA. The CDR3 sequence is 16 residues long. The germline CDR1 and CDR2 sequences are SNHLY and FYNNEI. The CDR3 sequence is CASTPMGGGPTDTQYF.

Judged by frequency, this clonotype is large. J is TRBJ2-4 and V is TRBV29-1. Germline V gene data show CDR1 as SQVTM and CDR2 as ANQGSEA. The CDR3 length is 13 residues. CDR3 loop: CSVTSQLGDIQYF.

This clonotype is labeled medium-sized (0.01 to 0.1%) based on frequency. The chain joins TRBV20-1 to TRBJ2-3; TCRdb names TRBD1, which stays unverified in the absence of DNA. The CDR3 spans 13 residues. Germline CDR1 reads DFQATT; CDR2 reads SNEGSKA (reference sequence). The CDR3 loop is CSAVRDSTDTQYF.

This clonotype is labeled medium-sized based on frequency. The chain links TRBV7-7 to TRBJ2-1; the TCRdb call, TRBD2, lacks DNA for checking. The CDR3 extends over 13 amino acids. Germline V gene lookup returns CDR1 SSHAT and CDR2 FNYEAQ (reference sequence). Here the CDR3 reads CASSPGGANEQFF. The entire variable domain, with the rest obtained from reference TRBV7-7 and TRBJ2-1, is as follows: GAGVSQSPRYKVTKRGQDVTLRCDPISSHATLYWYQQALGQGPEFLTYFNYEAQPDKSGLPSDRFSAERPEGSISTLTIQRTEQRDSAMYRCASSPGGANEQFFGPGTRLTVL.

V usage is TRBV20-1 and J usage is TRBJ2-5; the TRBD2 assignment by TCRdb is unverifiable without DNA. Germline CDR1 is DFQATT and CDR2 is SNEGSKA (reference sequence). The CDR3 is made up of 12 amino acids. CDR3 sequence: CSVLGLEETQYF.

This chain joins TRBV20-1 and TRBJ2-5; without DNA, the TCRdb call of TRBD1 cannot be checked. The CDR3 totals 13 residues. Per the germline V gene, CDR1 is DFQATT and CDR2 is SNEGSKA (reference sequence). CDR3 sequence reads: CSASGVNEETQYF.

The chain couples TRBV7-9 to TRBJ1-5. The CDR3 runs 15 residues. Per germline, CDR1 SEHNR and CDR2 FQNEAQ (reference sequence). Here the CDR3 reads CASSLGSSYNQPQHF. The variable domain in full, with the rest retrieved from reference TRBV7-9 and TRBJ1-5, is DTGVSQNPRHKITKRGQNVTFRCDPISEHNRLYWYRQTLGQGPEFLTYFQNEAQLEKSRLLSDRFSAERPKGSFSTLEIQRTEQGDSAMYLCASSLGSSYNQPQHFGDGTRLSIL.

Judged by frequency, this clonotype is large (0.1 to 1%). The CDR3: CASSILTGNTGELFF. This chain joins TRBV19 and TRBJ2-2; the TRBD1 assignment by TCRdb is unverifiable without DNA. Germline lookup yields CDR1 LNHDA and CDR2 SQIVND (reference sequence). The CDR3 extends over 15 amino acids.

Its frequency marks this clonotype as medium-sized (0.01 to 0.1%). The chain couples TRBV12-3 or TRBV12-4 to TRBJ1-2; the TCRdb D gene call, TRBD1, has no DNA to confirm it. CDR3 length equals 14 residues. The CDR3 protein is CASSSHGQGSGYTF.